This T cell receptor beta chain was documented in a study of T cells after yellow fever vaccination. Points from the study as a whole: Clonotypes shared by both compartments, CD4 and CD8, made up a small share. Reappearance after the booster was observed for most primary-vaccination clones (roughly 97% CD4, about 90% CD8). Weaker in magnitude, the secondary response showed a faster peak on day 5 versus 15.

5'RACE template switching produced TCR cDNA carrying a universal primer site and UMIs. TCRdb processed the 5' RACE reads anew with MiXCR; each CDR3 protein has one entry. This table holds about 260,000 distinct CDR3 sequences, around 4.9% found once. The sample holds a few counts of this clonotype. Its antigen remains unidentified. Germline V gives CDR1 SQVTM, CDR2 ANQGSEA. V shed 8 bases and J shed 3 bases, with 16 bases lying between them. The CDR3 has 13 amino acids. Source: CD4+ T cells sorted from PBMCs, taken on the day of the yellow fever booster vaccination. The gene calls are TRBV29-1 and TRBJ1-1; weak D call: TRBD1 (6 bases). The receptor was isolated from a man aged 18 to 30 who received the YFV17D yellow fever vaccine. CDR3 in DNA: TGCAGCTCACAACAGGGAGCGGACACTGAAGCTTTCTTT. It encodes CSSQQGADTEAFF. The full variable domain, in which reference TRBV29-1 and TRBJ1-1 provide the parts outside the CDR3, is SAVISQKPSRDICQRGTSLTIQCQVDSQVTMMFWYRQQPGQSLTLIATANQGSEATYESGFVIDKFPISRPNLTFSTLTVSNMSPEDSSIYLCSSQQGADTEAFFGQGTRLTVV.